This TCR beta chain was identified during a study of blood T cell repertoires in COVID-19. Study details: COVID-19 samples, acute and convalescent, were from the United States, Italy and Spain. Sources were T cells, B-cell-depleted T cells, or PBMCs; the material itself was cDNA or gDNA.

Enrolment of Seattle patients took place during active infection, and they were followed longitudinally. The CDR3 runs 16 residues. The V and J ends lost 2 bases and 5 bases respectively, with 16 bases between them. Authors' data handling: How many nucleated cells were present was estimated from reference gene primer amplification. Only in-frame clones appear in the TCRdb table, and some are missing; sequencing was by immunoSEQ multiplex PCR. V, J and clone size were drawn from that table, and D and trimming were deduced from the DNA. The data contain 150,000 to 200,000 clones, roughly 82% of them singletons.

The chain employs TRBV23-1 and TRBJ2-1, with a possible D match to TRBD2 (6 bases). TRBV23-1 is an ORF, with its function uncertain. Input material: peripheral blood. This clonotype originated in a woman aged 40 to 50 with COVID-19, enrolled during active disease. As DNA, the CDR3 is TGCGCCAGCAGTCAAAGGATCGGGAGCTCTCACAATGAGCAGTTCTTC. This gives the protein CASSQRIGSSHNEQFF.